This record looks at one T cell receptor beta chain sequence and its context. As yet, its antigen is unknown. This CDR3 spans 15 amino acids. The germline gives CDR1 MNHEY, CDR2 SMNVEV (reference sequence). The germline V and J ends were trimmed by 3 bases and 4 bases, with 16 bases remaining between them. This record belongs to a study of vaccination and CD4 T cells after COVID-19. Across the study: The convalescents comprised six males and four females, two of them Hispanic. Overlapping SARS-CoV-2, HCoV-NL63, HCoV-OC43 and HCoV-229E spike peptides were used to stimulate cells. Findings and limits, study-wide: Looking at convalescent patients, a median around 83% of reactive clones were present only post-vaccination.

Treatment defined: approximately 9-day PBMC culture with coronavirus spike peptide pools or control peptides (ViraFEST assay). Sequenced with the Oncomine TCR Beta short-read assay was DNA taken from cultured CD4+ T cells. TCRdb processed the PCR reads anew with MiXCR; each CDR3 protein has one entry. The sample consists of about 18,000 distinct CDR3 sequences, 50% to 65% of them appearing once. The sample here was CD4+ T cells from blood, cultured in vitro, taken before SARS-CoV-2 vaccination. The J gene is TRBJ2-7, the V gene TRBV27; D is uncertain. This TCR came from a human donor who had recovered from COVID-19. The CDR3 DNA reads as TGTGCCAGCAGTTTTTCGCTAGGGTCTTTTTACGAGCAGTACTTC. It translates to CASSFSLGSFYEQYF.